This T cell receptor beta chain was identified during a study of beta chain features in type 1 diabetes. General study points: Any HLA-type effect on TCRB rearrangement remained unresolved here.

All sorted populations exceeded 95% purity. CDR1 KGHSH and CDR2 LQKENI come from the germline V gene. The CDR3 loop spans 15 amino acids. The V and J ends lost 1 base and 1 base, in that order; junction bases with no gene match: 0. With respect to this clone: Its target is not known. At the DNA level, this CDR3 is encoded by other sequences in the same sample as well.

cDNA synthesis used the whole RNA isolate, giving expressed TCRB sequences. Sequenced by immunoSEQ multiplex PCR; TCRdb stores in-frame clones only, minus some. Of some 150,000 clones in the sample, 9.2% were seen once. This receptor was identified in a man aged 18 to 35 in good health. This rearrangement joins TRBV18 to TRBJ2-5, with 10 bases lining up with TRBD1. Sequencing was carried out using central memory CD4+ T cells from blood. DNA of the CDR3: TGTGCCAGCTCACCACGGGACAGGGGCCAAGAGACCCAGTACTTC. Residues: CASSPRDRGQETQYF.